The T cell receptor (beta chain) described here comes from a study of response to subunit inactivated influenza vaccine (dated by TCRdb to the late 2010s). For the wider study: The study used deep quantitative T cell receptor repertoire profiling to track responses to a trivalent subunit inactivated influenza vaccine. Overall results and qualifications from the work: The authors proposed that each seasonal influenza vaccination may bring in only a limited number of new T cells.

There are a few counts of this clonotype. Its antigen target is currently unknown. The sample holds no much larger clone one base away, and base qualities are not on file. Taken from the germline V gene, the CDR1 and CDR2 loops are SNHLY and FYNNEI. Trimming removed 7 bases from V and 4 bases from J; the gene matches leave 4 bases unexplained. Including cysteine and phenylalanine, the CDR3 has 14 amino acids. Only the CDR3 DNA is retained, 42 bases long and in frame from the first base. Libraries were built with RT-PCR. Sequencing was performed on an Illumina HiSeq 2500. The raw public reads went through TCRdb reprocessing: fastp at Q25, MiXCR clone calling, in-frame beta chains kept. Rows merge per CDR3 protein into single entries with the most common DNA and genes. This sample comprises 500,000 to 600,000 distinct CDR3 sequences, roughly 8.2% of them detected only once. The ten largest make up 10% to 15% of the sample.

Recombination linked TRBV2 to TRBJ2-2; 9 bases in the middle match TRBD1. The specimen was PBMCs from blood, collected approximately 25 months after vaccination. The TCR sequence derives from a man aged 50 to 69 who received an inactivated influenza vaccine. Donor details come from another sample of the same person, matched by shared clones. In nucleotides, the sequence is TGTGCCAGCAAGGGACAGGGAGTCACCGGGGAGCTGTTTTTT. Translated, it gives CASKGQGVTGELFF.